The text below deals with one T cell receptor beta chain. Its specificity is not known. This entry is derived from a study of blood T cells in healthy people across ages. Next came a second PCR, run for about 7 to 12 cycles, which used a sample-barcoded 5' primer along with a J-beta primer mix. TCRdb passed the 5' RACE reads through MiXCR, listing each CDR3 protein once. The sample shows roughly 800,000 distinct CDR3 sequences, 58% of them seen only once. Whole-study findings and limits: Significant beta diversity loss was already apparent by age around 36, declining roughly linearly.

V lost 2 bases and J 0 bases, leaving 16 bases between the germline ends. The CDR3 spans 17 residues. Germline V CDR1 and CDR2: DFQATT, SNEGSKA (reference sequence). Sample: blood. This receptor was identified in a man aged 30 to 39 in good health. J is TRBJ1-4 and V is TRBV20-1, with D tentatively TRBD1 (5 bases). The CDR3 sequence: CSARSPGTFATNEKLFF. The CDR3 DNA sequence: TGCAGTGCTAGATCCCCCGGGACCTTTGCAACTAATGAAAAACTGTTTTTT.